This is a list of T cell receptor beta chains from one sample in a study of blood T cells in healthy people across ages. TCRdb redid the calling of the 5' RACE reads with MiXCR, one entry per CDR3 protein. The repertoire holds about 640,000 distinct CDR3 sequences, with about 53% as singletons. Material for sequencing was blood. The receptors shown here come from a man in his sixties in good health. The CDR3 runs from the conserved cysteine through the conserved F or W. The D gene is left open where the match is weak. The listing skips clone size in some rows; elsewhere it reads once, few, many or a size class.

cdr3_nt: TGTGCCAGCAGCCCAGACACGAACACCGGGGAGCTGTTTTTT
cdr3_aa: CASSPDTNTGELFF
clone_size: NA
j_call: TRBJ2-2
d_call: NA
v_call: TRBV11-3

cdr3_nt: TGTGCCAGCAGTCCATGGGACAGGCGATTTAACACTGAAGCTTTCTTT
cdr3_aa: CASSPWDRRFNTEAFF
clone_size: NA
j_call: TRBJ1-1
d_call: TRBD1
v_call: TRBV27

cdr3_nt: TGTGCCAGCGGTTTAGTTAGGGACTACACCTTC
cdr3_aa: CASGLVRDYTF
clone_size: once
j_call: TRBJ1-2
d_call: NA
v_call: TRBV2

cdr3_nt: TGTGCCAGCAGCCCTACGCGGGGGGTCCAAGAGACCCAGTACTTC
cdr3_aa: CASSPTRGVQETQYF
clone_size: few
j_call: TRBJ2-5
d_call: TRBD2
v_call: TRBV7-2

cdr3_nt: TGCAGTGCTCACCCGGGGGGGCAGGGCAATCAGCCCCAGCATTTT
cdr3_aa: CSAHPGGQGNQPQHF
clone_size: NA
j_call: TRBJ1-5
d_call: NA
v_call: TRBV20-1

cdr3_nt: TGCAGCGCCGAGGGAACAGGCGACTATGGCTACACCTTC
cdr3_aa: CSAEGTGDYGYTF
clone_size: NA
j_call: TRBJ1-2
d_call: NA
v_call: TRBV29-1

cdr3_nt: TGTGCCAGCAGCCAAGATAAGGGGAGAAGCGGGGGGGCTGAGCAGTTCTTC
cdr3_aa: CASSQDKGRSGGAEQFF
clone_size: NA
j_call: TRBJ2-1
d_call: TRBD2
v_call: TRBV4-2

cdr3_nt: TGCGCCAGCAAAATCGGGGGCGAGAAGTCCTACGAGCAGTACTTC
cdr3_aa: CASKIGGEKSYEQYF
clone_size: once
j_call: TRBJ2-7
d_call: NA
v_call: TRBV5-1

cdr3_nt: TGTGCCAGCAGACAGAGCCAATTTAATTCACCCCTCCACTTT
cdr3_aa: CASRQSQFNSPLHF
clone_size: NA
j_call: TRBJ1-6
d_call: NA
v_call: TRBV6-5

cdr3_nt: TGTGCCAGCAGTCTCGGGGGTAGGGGGCTTGGCTACACCTTC
cdr3_aa: CASSLGGRGLGYTF
clone_size: NA
j_call: TRBJ1-2
d_call: TRBD1
v_call: TRBV6-5

cdr3_nt: TGTGCCAGCAGTACGCCGGGGGGGAAAACAGATACGCAGTATTTT
cdr3_aa: CASSTPGGKTDTQYF
clone_size: NA
j_call: TRBJ2-3
d_call: TRBD2
v_call: TRBV6-6

cdr3_nt: TGTGCCAGCAGCCAAGAGTCCCGGGGGGGCTGGGAGACCCAGTACTTC
cdr3_aa: CASSQESRGGWETQYF
clone_size: few
j_call: TRBJ2-5
d_call: TRBD2
v_call: TRBV3-1

cdr3_nt: TGTGCCAGCAGGCCTCGACAGGGAATGAGGATAACAGATACGCAGTATTTT
cdr3_aa: CASRPRQGMRITDTQYF
clone_size: NA
j_call: TRBJ2-3
d_call: TRBD1
v_call: TRBV12-3/TRBV12-4

cdr3_nt: TGCGCCAGCAGCTTGGCCGCGGGTGGGGCGGCCTATGGCTACACCTTC
cdr3_aa: CASSLAAGGAAYGYTF
clone_size: few
j_call: TRBJ1-2
d_call: NA
v_call: TRBV5-1

cdr3_nt: TGTGCCAGCAGCTTCGTCGCCGGAGGTTCGGGTACGCAGTATTTT
cdr3_aa: CASSFVAGGSGTQYF
clone_size: NA
j_call: TRBJ2-3
d_call: NA
v_call: TRBV7-9